Described below is a single T cell receptor beta chain sequence and its context. The sample belongs to a study of cytomegalovirus exposure and HLA in healthy donors. This CDR3 has 13 residues. Trimming pared 4 bases from V and 2 bases from J, leaving 8 bases between. Germline CDR1 SGHDT, CDR2 YYEEEE. 60 Vbeta and 13 Jbeta primers were used in PCR. Assay: immunoSEQ multiplex PCR; the TCRdb copy retains only in-frame clones and omits some. The sample yields roughly 140,000 clones, nearly 80% seen once. Sequencing was carried out using PBMCs. J is TRBJ2-3 and V is TRBV5-6; unclear D gene. The sequence was obtained from a male donor in good health and CMV-seronegative. In DNA, the CDR3 is TGTGCCAGCAGCAAAACTAACACAGATACGCAGTATTTT. This gives the protein CASSKTNTDTQYF.